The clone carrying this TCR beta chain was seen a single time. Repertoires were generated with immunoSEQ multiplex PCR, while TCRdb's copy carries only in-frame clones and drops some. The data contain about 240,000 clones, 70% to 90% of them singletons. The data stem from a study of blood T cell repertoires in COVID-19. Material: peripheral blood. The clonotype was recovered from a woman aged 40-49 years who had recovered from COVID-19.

The CDR3 coding sequence is TGTGCCACCCACCGGGCGGGGGACCCTGGAAACACCATATATTTT. Translation: CATHRAGDPGNTIYF. The V call is TRBV19, the J call TRBJ1-3; possibly TRBD1 for D (5 bases). Per the germline V gene, CDR1 is LNHDA and CDR2 is SQIVND (reference sequence). CDR3 size: 15 residues. Trimming cost V 10 bases and J 2 bases, with 18 bases left between them.